Here is one TCR beta chain with its context. The patients had localized lung adenocarcinoma, a non-small cell subtype. This sample was included in a study of CD4 and CD8 cells across lung adenocarcinoma regions. Each CDR3 protein is one row after TCRdb ran MiXCR on the PCR reads. This sample carries 12,000 or so distinct CDR3 sequences, about 50% of them seen once, and the ten largest clones take roughly 29%. This clonotype was sampled from a male donor with lung adenocarcinoma. The CD4 and CD8 labels of this study may be unreliable. The specimen sequenced was CD8+ T cells from the margin of a lung tumor.

The DNA of the CDR3 is TGCGCCAGCAGCTTAGGCGGGAGAACAGATACGCAGTATTTT. The encoded protein is CASSLGGRTDTQYF. The chain employs TRBV4-1 and TRBJ2-3; 7 bases match TRBD2. With 5 bases clipped from V and 3 bases from J, the junction kept 5 bases outside the gene matches. The germline gives CDR1 MGHRA, CDR2 YSYEKL. The CDR3 extends over 14 amino acids.